This paragraph covers one T cell receptor beta chain sequence. The sample belongs to a study of blood T cell repertoires in COVID-19. Study summary: COVID-19 samples from acute and convalescent phases originated in the United States, Italy and Spain.

The table came from immunoSEQ multiplex PCR; TCRdb's copy has only in-frame clones and leaves some out. The sample lists 470,000 or so clones; around 88% were seen once. V was cut by 2 bases and J by 2 bases, with 10 bases left in between. The V gene's germline CDR1 is SGDLS and CDR2 YYNGEE. This CDR3 has 14 residues. The sequence derives from a woman aged 30 to 39 with acute or convalescent COVID-19. The chain couples TRBV9 to TRBJ1-2; no reliable D call. The sample was peripheral blood. The CDR3 DNA reads TGTGCCAGCAGCGTTGGTTCGGTAAACTATGGCTACACCTTC. Its translation is CASSVGSVNYGYTF.